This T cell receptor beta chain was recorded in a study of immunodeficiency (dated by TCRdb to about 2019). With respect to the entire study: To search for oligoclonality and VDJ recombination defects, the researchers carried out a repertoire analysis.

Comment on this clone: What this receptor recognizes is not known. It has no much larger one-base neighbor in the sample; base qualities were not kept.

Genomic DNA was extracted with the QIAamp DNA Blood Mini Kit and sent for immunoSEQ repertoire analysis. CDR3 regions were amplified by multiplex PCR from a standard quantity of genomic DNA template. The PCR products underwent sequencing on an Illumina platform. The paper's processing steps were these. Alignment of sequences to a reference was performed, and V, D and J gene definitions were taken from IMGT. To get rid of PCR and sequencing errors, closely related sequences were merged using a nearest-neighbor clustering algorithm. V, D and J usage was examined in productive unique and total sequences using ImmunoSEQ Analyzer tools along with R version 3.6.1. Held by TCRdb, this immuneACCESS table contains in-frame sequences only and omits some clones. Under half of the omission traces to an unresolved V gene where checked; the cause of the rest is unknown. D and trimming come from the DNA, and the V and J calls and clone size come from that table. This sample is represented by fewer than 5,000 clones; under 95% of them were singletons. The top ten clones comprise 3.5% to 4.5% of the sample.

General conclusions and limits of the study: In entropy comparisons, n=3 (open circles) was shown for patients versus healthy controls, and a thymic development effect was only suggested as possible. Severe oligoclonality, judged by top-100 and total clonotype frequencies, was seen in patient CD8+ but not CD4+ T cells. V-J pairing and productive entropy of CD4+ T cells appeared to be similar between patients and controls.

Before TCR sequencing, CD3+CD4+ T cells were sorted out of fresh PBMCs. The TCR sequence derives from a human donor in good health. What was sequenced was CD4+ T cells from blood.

For the CDR3, the sequence is CASSLGSYGYTF. The DNA is as follows: TGTGCCAGCAGCTTGGGGAGCTATGGCTACACCTTC. Recombination linked TRBV5-5 to TRBJ1-2, with the D gene too uncertain to name. The CDR3 sequence holds 12 residues, the cysteine and phenylalanine included. Only CDR3 DNA is held: 36 bases, read in frame from base 1. Looking up the germline V gene (reference sequence) yields CDR1 SGHKS and CDR2 YYEKEE. V is reduced by 0 bases and J by 4 bases, leaving a spacing of 4 bases between them.